A single sample is the source of the 5 T cell receptor beta chains below, sequenced in a study of shared clonotypes between healthy human individuals. Here immunoSEQ multiplex PCR was the method, and the copy in TCRdb shows in-frame clones only, minus some. The sample records 1.5 million to 2.5 million clones, roughly 94% being singletons. Cells designated naive CD8 were CD45RO-negative and were positively selected for CCR7, with terminally differentiated effector memory CD45RA+ cells excluded. The material sequenced was naive CD8+ T cells sorted from blood. These receptors came from a man in his late teens or twenties in good health.

V gene TRBV5-1 combines with J gene TRBJ2-3; 7 nucleotides align to TRBD2. Unmatched junction bases numbered 4, after V lost 1 base and J lost 5 bases. Germline-derived CDR1 and CDR2 are SGHRS and YFSETQ. The CDR3 is made up of 14 amino acids. As DNA, the CDR3 is TGCGCCAGCAGCTTGAGGGGAGGGATAGATACGCAGTATTTT. Protein sequence: CASSLRGGIDTQYF.

This clone was seen a few times. The chain links TRBV5-4 to TRBJ1-6; D not certain. The V and J ends lost 2 bases and 14 bases respectively, with 14 bases between them. The V gene's germline CDR1 is SGHNT and CDR2 YYREEE (reference sequence). The CDR3 consists of 13 residues. CDR3 loop: CASSLRPLPSLHF. The CDR3 region has the DNA TGTGCCAGCAGCTTACGACCGCTTCCATCCCTCCACTTT.

The V call is TRBV19, the J call TRBJ1-6; D not certain. The CDR3 contains 14 residues. V gave up 3 bases and J gave up 7 bases, with 10 bases separating them. The germline gives CDR1 LNHDA, CDR2 SQIVND (reference sequence). CDR3 sequence: CASSIGENNSPLHF. The CDR3 DNA is TGTGCCAGTAGTATCGGGGAGAACAATTCACCCCTCCACTTT. Supplemented by reference TRBV19 and TRBJ1-6, the full variable domain reads DGGITQSPKYLFRKEGQNVTLSCEQNLNHDAMYWYRQDPGQGLRLIYYSQIVNDFQKGDIAEGYSVSREKKESFPLTVTSAQKNPTAFYLCASSIGENNSPLHFGNGTRLTVT.

The chain uses TRBV7-9 and TRBJ1-2; tentative D call: TRBD1 (5 bases). The germline V gene encodes CDR1 SEHNR and CDR2 FQNEAQ (reference sequence). V dropped 7 bases and J dropped 4 bases, with 13 bases sitting between them. This CDR3 has 13 residues. The CDR3 DNA follows: TGTGCCAGCAACCCGACAGAGGGCTATGGCTACACCTTC. Amino acids: CASNPTEGYGYTF.

As regards this clone: This sample also contains other DNA sequences that code for the same CDR3. The chain is built from TRBV4-1 and TRBJ2-3, with D possibly matching TRBD1 (5 bases). V shed 1 base and J shed 4 bases, with 9 bases lying between them. Germline V CDR1 and CDR2: MGHRA, YSYEKL. CDR3 length: 14 amino acids. This CDR3 reads CASSQVEGADTQYF. The CDR3 nucleotides are TGCGCCAGCAGCCAAGTTGAAGGGGCAGATACGCAGTATTTT.